A single sample gave rise to the 20 T cell receptor beta chains below, sequenced in a study of OX40 agonist ivuxolimab in advanced cancers. Using immunoSEQ multiplex PCR, the repertoire was profiled, and TCRdb retains in-frame clones only, with some absent. The sample holds roughly 77,000 clones, approximately 84% seen once. The sample here was CD4+ or CD8+ T cells sorted from blood, taken in a trial of the OX40 agonist ivuxolimab. These receptor sequences come from an adult with an advanced solid tumor such as melanoma, head and neck, liver or kidney cancer.

CDR3 in DNA: TGTGCCAGCAGCTTGGAATGGGCGGGAGGCGCGGGTGAGCAGTTCTTC. Residues: CASSLEWAGGAGEQFF. The rearrangement uses TRBV5-8 and TRBJ2-1; 8 bases are a match to TRBD2. The CDR3 consists of 16 residues. Looked up from germline, CDR1 is SGHTS and CDR2 is YDEGEE. With 0 bases clipped from V and 9 bases from J, the junction kept 11 bases outside the gene matches.

The rearrangement joins TRBV7-2 to TRBJ2-1, with 10 bases that match TRBD2. The CDR3 loop spans 15 amino acids. J was trimmed by 4 bases and V by 4 bases; bases with no gene match: 4. Germline CDR1 and CDR2: SGHTA and FQGNSA. CDR3 residues: CASSSGLAQYNEQFF. The DNA of the CDR3 is TGTGCCAGCAGCTCGGGACTAGCGCAATACAATGAGCAGTTCTTC. Variable domain in full (rest from reference TRBV7-2 and TRBJ2-1): GAGVSQSPSNKVTEKGKDVELRCDPISGHTALYWYRQSLGQGLEFLIYFQGNSAPDKSGLPSDRFSAERTGGSVSTLTIQRTQQEDSAVYLCASSSGLAQYNEQFFGPGTRLTVL.

The V and J genes are TRBV7-9 and TRBJ1-6; weak D call: TRBD1 (6 bases). Germline V CDR1 and CDR2: SEHNR, FQNEAQ (reference sequence). V dropped 6 bases and J dropped 4 bases, with 10 bases sitting between them. The CDR3 loop spans 14 amino acids. DNA for the CDR3: TGTGCCAGCAGGGAAGGACAGTATAATTCACCCCTCCACTTT. This gives the protein CASREGQYNSPLHF.

The chain joins TRBV5-1 to TRBJ1-4, with 7 bases lining up with TRBD1. The trim removed 2 bases at V and 4 bases at J, leaving 2 bases unmatched. Germline CDR1 SGHRS, CDR2 YFSETQ. CDR3 length equals 14 residues. CDR3 residues: CASSFQGVNEKLFF. CDR3 nucleotides: TGCGCCAGCAGCTTCCAGGGGGTTAATGAAAAACTGTTTTTT.

This rearrangement joins TRBV29-1 to TRBJ1-2; D not resolved. Germline V CDR1 and CDR2: SQVTM, ANQGSEA. Trimming pared 2 bases from V and 8 bases from J, leaving 9 bases between. This CDR3 spans 11 amino acids. CDR3 residues: CSVEPGLGYTF. DNA of the CDR3: TGCAGCGTTGAACCCGGGTTGGGCTACACCTTC. Based on the CDR3 plus reference TRBV29-1 and TRBJ1-2, the full variable domain is SAVISQKPSRDICQRGTSLTIQCQVDSQVTMMFWYRQQPGQSLTLIATANQGSEATYESGFVIDKFPISRPNLTFSTLTVSNMSPEDSSIYLCSVEPGLGYTFGSGTRLTVV.

This clone was found a few times. This sequence joins TRBV6-5 and TRBJ1-2; D remains ambiguous. The V gene's germline CDR1 is MNHEY and CDR2 SVGAGI. Between the trimmed V and J ends, which lost 6 bases and 4 bases, there was a span of 12 bases. CDR3 size: 13 residues. DNA of the CDR3: TGTGCCAGCAGAGGGTACTTTAGCTATGGCTACACCTTC. It encodes CASRGYFSYGYTF.

The gene calls are TRBV6-5 and TRBJ2-5; D is ambiguous. Germline-derived CDR1 and CDR2 are MNHEY and SVGAGI. V was pared by 6 bases and J by 5 bases, with 10 bases between. This CDR3 is built from 12 residues. CDR3 in DNA: TGTGCCAGCAGCCCAGGACGGGAGACCCAGTACTTC. It is translated as CASSPGRETQYF.

The chain has TRBV4-2 and TRBJ1-5; 9 bases match TRBD1. Trimming removed 2 bases from V and 4 bases from J; junction bases left unmatched: 12. The CDR3 extends over 18 amino acids. Germline CDR1 reads LGHNA; CDR2 reads YNFKEQ. CDR3 region: CASSQLGVGTGINQPQHF. Written as DNA, the CDR3 is TGTGCCAGCAGCCAACTCGGAGTAGGGACAGGGATAAATCAGCCCCAGCATTTT.

This chain uses TRBV18 with TRBJ1-5; possible D gene TRBD1, 6 bases. The V end was cut by 3 bases, the J end by 3 bases, with 9 bases between. In germline, CDR1 is KGHSH, CDR2 LQKENI. There are 14 residues in the CDR3. The CDR3 nucleotides are TGTGCCAGCTCACCGGGACAAAACAATCAGCCCCAGCATTTT. It translates to CASSPGQNNQPQHF.

The gene calls are TRBV6-1 and TRBJ2-7; D unresolved. The germline V gene encodes CDR1 MNHNS and CDR2 SASEGT. The V end was cut by 3 bases, the J end by 3 bases, with 9 bases between. CDR3 length equals 13 residues. In DNA form, the CDR3 reads TGTGCCAGCAGTGAGGCGCAAAACTACGAGCAGTACTTC. This encodes CASSEAQNYEQYF.

The chain combines TRBV6-4 with TRBJ2-7, with D possibly being TRBD2 (5 bases). The CDR3 sequence is 14 residues long. Trimming removed 5 bases from V and 7 bases from J, with 18 bases in between. CDR1 and CDR2 (germline): MRHNA, SNTAGT. The CDR3, as DNA: TGTGCCAGCAGTCCTTCCTGGAGATCGGGGGAGCAGTACTTC. Its translation is CASSPSWRSGEQYF.

V usage is TRBV5-5 and J usage is TRBJ1-1, with D unresolved. V was shortened by 2 bases and J by 4 bases, with 12 bases between the two germline ends. The CDR3 loop spans 14 amino acids. CDR1 and CDR2 from the germline V gene are SGHKS and YYEKEE (reference sequence). The CDR3 DNA reads TGTGCCAGCAGCTTCCTCGAGGTTTTCACTGAAGCTTTCTTT. It yields the protein CASSFLEVFTEAFF. The variable domain in full, with the rest retrieved from reference TRBV5-5 and TRBJ1-1, is DAGVTQSPTHLIKTRGQQVTLRCSPISGHKSVSWYQQVLGQGPQFIFQYYEKEERGRGNFPDRFSARQFPNYSSELNVNALLLGDSALYLCASSFLEVFTEAFFGQGTRLTVV.

The chain carries TRBV5-1 and TRBJ1-6, with 8 bases aligning to TRBD1. Germline trimming cut 0 bases from V and 8 bases from J; bases unmatched to any gene: 7. From germline, CDR1 is SGHRS and CDR2 YFSETQ. This CDR3 contains 16 residues. The DNA of the CDR3 is TGCGCCAGCAGCTTGGAAGTCGGACAGGGAGATTCACCCCTCCACTTT. Amino acids: CASSLEVGQGDSPLHF.

This chain links TRBV4-2 with TRBJ2-6; tentatively, D is TRBD1 or TRBD2 (5 bases each). Deletions cut 4 bases from V and 2 bases from J, with 12 bases between. This CDR3 comprises 16 residues. CDR1 is LGHNA, CDR2 YNFKEQ, per germline. The CDR3 reads CASSPDGAAGANVLTF. CDR3 DNA sequence: TGTGCCAGCAGCCCAGACGGGGCCGCTGGGGCCAACGTCCTGACTTTC.

CDR3 protein: CASSYSNSVWLREQFF. The CDR3 DNA is TGTGCCAGCAGTTACTCGAATTCAGTATGGTTACGGGAGCAGTTCTTC. The chain recombines TRBV6-6 with TRBJ2-1; D gene ambiguous. The CDR3 extends over 16 amino acids. From germline, CDR1 is MNHNY and CDR2 SVGAGI (reference sequence). V dropped 0 bases and J dropped 10 bases, with 19 bases sitting between them.

For this clone: Other DNA sequences in this sample translate to the same CDR3. The V call is TRBV18, the J call TRBJ2-7; a weak D match, TRBD2 (6 bases). Trimming pared 3 bases from V and 2 bases from J, leaving 11 bases between. Per the germline V gene, CDR1 is KGHSH and CDR2 is LQKENI. This CDR3 comprises 14 residues. The CDR3 protein is CASSPPGLTYEQYF. The CDR3 DNA reads TGTGCCAGCTCACCGCCGGGACTTACCTACGAGCAGTACTTC. Full variable domain (outside the CDR3, taken from reference TRBV18 and TRBJ2-7): NAGVMQNPRHLVRRRGQEARLRCSPMKGHSHVYWYRQLPEEGLKFMVYLQKENIIDESGMPKERFSAEFPKEGPSILRIQQVVRGDSAAYFCASSPPGLTYEQYFGPGTRLTVT.

The gene calls are TRBV6-5 and TRBJ2-5, with D perhaps assigned TRBD1 or TRBD2 (5 bases each). The V end lost 9 bases, the J end lost 1 base, and 15 bases lay between the germline ends. This CDR3 comprises 14 residues. Germline CDR1 reads MNHEY; CDR2 reads SVGAGI. The CDR3 DNA sequence: TGTGCCAGTAAACTAAGGGGAGTCCAAGAGACCCAGTACTTC. As protein: CASKLRGVQETQYF.

The chain combines TRBV5-1 with TRBJ2-2; 9 positions match TRBD2. The length of the CDR3 is 16 residues. Trimming at V came to 4 bases and at J to 3 bases, leaving 7 bases not matched to a gene. The germline CDR1 and CDR2 sequences are SGHRS and YFSETQ. The CDR3 spells CASSKWTSADTGELFF. As DNA, the CDR3 is TGCGCCAGCAGCAAGTGGACTAGCGCGGACACCGGGGAGCTGTTTTTT.

The genes are TRBV27 and TRBJ1-3; TRBD1 agrees at 9 bases. V trimming: 3 bases; J trimming: 0 bases; junction bases outside the gene matches: 0. This CDR3 contains 15 residues. The germline gives CDR1 MNHEY, CDR2 SMNVEV (reference sequence). CDR3: CASSLGQGSGNTIYF. CDR3 bases: TGTGCCAGCAGTTTGGGACAGGGCTCTGGAAACACCATATATTTT.

The chain couples TRBV18 to TRBJ2-2, with 9 bases that match TRBD1. This CDR3 contains 15 residues. The ends lost 2 bases at V and 6 bases at J; junction bases unmatched: 4. Germline V lookup: CDR1 KGHSH, CDR2 LQKENI. CDR3 loop: CASSPGTGIAGELFF. CDR3 bases: TGTGCCAGCTCACCAGGGACAGGGATTGCCGGGGAGCTGTTTTTT.